A selection of T cell receptor beta chains follows, all from one sample in a study of T-cell memory formation after mild COVID-19. MiXCR, run by TCRdb on the 5' RACE reads, gives a single entry per CDR3 protein. The table has 35,000 to 45,000 distinct CDR3 sequences, about 7.3% seen once. The sequencing sample was made of PBMCs or a T cell subset sorted from them (not recorded which). The receptor set was obtained from a man aged 18-30 years who had mild COVID-19 (a few samples of this study predate the infection). Cell type and time point are not known. Both conserved end residues are part of each CDR3. The order of the fields is D gene, J gene, clone size, V gene, CDR3 DNA, CDR3 protein. The D gene is left open where the match is weak. Only part of the rows carry a size: once, few, many, or a class if the clone is expanded.

D: TRBD1
J: TRBJ1-1
size: NA
V: TRBV3-1
DNA: TGTGCCAGCAGCCATGCGACAGGGAATCCCCCTGAAGCTTTCTTT
CDR3: CASSHATGNPPEAFF

D: NA
J: TRBJ2-5
size: few
V: TRBV2
DNA: TGTGCCAGCAAGGGGAAATGGCTAGAGACCCAGTACTTC
CDR3: CASKGKWLETQYF

D: TRBD1
J: TRBJ2-2
size: NA
V: TRBV25-1
DNA: TGTGCCAGCAGTGAACCGGCAGGGGGACACACCGGGGAGCTGTTTTTT
CDR3: CASSEPAGGHTGELFF

D: NA
J: TRBJ2-7
size: few
V: TRBV27
DNA: TGTGCCAGCAGTTTGGATGCACCATCACTAAACTACGAGCAGTACTTC
CDR3: CASSLDAPSLNYEQYF

D: NA
J: TRBJ1-5
size: few
V: TRBV5-5
DNA: TGTGCCAGCAGCTTGAGTATGGCAGGGGGCAATCAGCCCCAGCATTTT
CDR3: CASSLSMAGGNQPQHF

D: TRBD1
J: TRBJ2-7
size: NA
V: TRBV29-1
DNA: TGCAGCGTTGAAAGGACAGGGGCAGGCGCCTACGAGCAGTACTTC
CDR3: CSVERTGAGAYEQYF

D: NA
J: TRBJ2-3
size: many
V: TRBV4-2
DNA: TGTGCCAGCAGCCAAGATTGGCTTTCAGATACGCAGTATTTT
CDR3: CASSQDWLSDTQYF

D: TRBD1
J: TRBJ1-5
size: NA
V: TRBV3-1
DNA: TGTGCCAGCAGCCCAGGACAGGGTCATCGTCAGCCCCAGCATTTT
CDR3: CASSPGQGHRQPQHF

D: NA
J: TRBJ2-5
size: many
V: TRBV10-2
DNA: TGCGCCAGCAGTGACCAGCAAGAGACCCAGTACTTC
CDR3: CASSDQQETQYF

D: NA
J: TRBJ1-2
size: NA
V: TRBV27
DNA: TGTGCCACCCAGGGTTGGGGTAACTATGGCTACACCTTC
CDR3: CATQGWGNYGYTF

D: NA
J: TRBJ1-3
size: many
V: TRBV3-1
DNA: TGTGCCAGCAGCCAACCCCTCTTTGAGGCTGGAAACACCATATATTTT
CDR3: CASSQPLFEAGNTIYF